These T cell receptor beta chains were read from a single sample in a study of T cell clonotyping in hematopoietic cell transplantation. TCRdb's copy holds only in-frame clones and misses some; the assay was immunoSEQ multiplex PCR. Counted here are some 8,000 clones, about 88% occurring once; the ten biggest clones make up 4.2%. The sample was peripheral blood mononuclear cells, taken at the time of graft-versus-host disease after allogeneic stem cell transplant. Source of these receptors: a male patient aged 60 to 75 who had an allogeneic stem cell transplant from a related donor, so the T cells may come from the graft donor. Some clones in this sample may be carry-over from other donors' samples. The CDR3 runs from the conserved cysteine through the conserved F or W. Fields, in order: V gene, J gene, clone size, D gene, CDR3 protein, CDR3 DNA. A D gene is named only where the DNA matches it firmly. Where a row states a size, it is once, few, many or the class of an expanded clone; other rows omit it.

V: TRBV7-3; J: TRBJ2-4; size: .; D: TRBD2; CDR3: CASSLAGGAKNIQYF; DNA: TGTGCCAGCAGCTTAGCGGGGGGAGCCAAAAACATTCAGTACTTC
V: TRBV18; J: TRBJ1-3; size: .; D: TRBD1; CDR3: CASSPTGGYGNTIYF; DNA: TGTGCCAGCTCACCAACAGGGGGCTACGGAAACACCATATATTTT
V: TRBV11-2; J: TRBJ1-6; size: few; D: .; CDR3: CASSPLKGLGSPLHF; DNA: TGTGCCAGCAGCCCGCTAAAGGGGTTGGGATCACCCCTCCACTTT
V: TRBV7-9; J: TRBJ1-6; size: .; D: .; CDR3: CASSLDGQEGSPLHF; DNA: TGTGCCAGCAGCTTAGATGGGCAGGAGGGTTCACCCCTCCACTTT
V: TRBV28; J: TRBJ2-7; size: .; D: .; CDR3: CASTTGGRQGYEQYF; DNA: TGTGCCAGCACCACCGGGGGCCGACAGGGCTACGAGCAGTACTTC
V: TRBV7-9; J: TRBJ2-7; size: .; D: .; CDR3: CASSLVVQSTYEQYF; DNA: TGTGCCAGCAGCTTGGTCGTACAGTCAACCTACGAGCAGTACTTC
V: TRBV6-4; J: TRBJ2-7; size: .; D: TRBD1; CDR3: CAPRDRTTYEQYF; DNA: TGTGCCCCCAGGGACAGGACAACCTACGAGCAGTACTTC
V: TRBV5-1; J: TRBJ2-2; size: .; D: TRBD1; CDR3: CASSKPGQGTWELFF; DNA: TGCGCCAGCAGCAAGCCGGGACAGGGAACATGGGAGCTGTTTTTT
V: TRBV6-6; J: TRBJ1-1; size: .; D: .; CDR3: CASSYSTSGGTEAFF; DNA: TGTGCCAGCAGTTACTCCACGAGTGGGGGAACTGAAGCTTTCTTT
V: TRBV6-1; J: TRBJ1-1; size: .; D: .; CDR3: CASRATAVLTFF; DNA: TGTGCCAGCAGAGCGACAGCCGTTCTAACTTTCTTT
V: TRBV5-1; J: TRBJ1-6; size: .; D: .; CDR3: CASSLAGRWQINSPLHF; DNA: TGCGCCAGCAGCTTGGCCGGGAGGTGGCAGATTAATTCACCCCTCCACTTT
V: TRBV19; J: TRBJ2-2; size: .; D: .; CDR3: CASSIVGGTGELFF; DNA: TGTGCCAGTAGTATAGTTGGGGGCACCGGGGAGCTGTTTTTT
V: TRBV6-1; J: TRBJ1-6; size: few; D: TRBD1; CDR3: CASSEAWTGQSPLHF; DNA: TGTGCCAGCAGTGAAGCCTGGACAGGGCAATCACCCCTCCACTTT
V: TRBV6-5; J: TRBJ1-2; size: .; D: .; CDR3: CASRDPDRPVTF; DNA: TGTGCCAGCAGAGACCCGGACCGTCCGGTCACCTTC